The source of this T cell receptor (beta chain) is a study of CD8+ T cells in alopecia areata. The wider study: The study gave treated patients oral tofacitinib at 5 to 10 mg twice daily. Findings and limits, study-wide: With patients, TCR sharing proved less clear than in mice, a difference possibly related to HLA. A great number of expanded lesional clones endured in scalp and blood during tofacitinib.

This sample's treatment: oral pan-JAK inhibitor, 5-10 mg twice daily. V was pared by 3 bases and J by 13 bases, with 16 bases between. The CDR3 spans 12 residues. Germline CDR1 reads SQVTM; CDR2 reads ANQGSEA. As for this clone: The antigen is unknown.

After isolation, RNA underwent reverse transcription to generate cDNA as the sequencing template. The protocol was immunoSEQ multiplex PCR, while the TCRdb copy is restricted to in-frame clones and leaves out a portion. Of approximately 210,000 clones listed, 55% to 70% are singletons. This receptor was identified in a human donor with alopecia areata. This sequence joins TRBV29-1 and TRBJ2-1; D is unclear. The source was CD4+ T cells sorted from blood, collected at week 4, from a patient treated with tofacitinib. The CDR3 sequence: CSVEGQSSHQFF. CDR3 DNA sequence: TGCAGCGTTGAGGGCCAGAGTAGCCACCAGTTCTTC.